The 27 T cell receptor beta chains below all came from one sample that was sequenced in a study of cytomegalovirus exposure and HLA in healthy donors (dated by TCRdb to the late 2010s). Libraries were built with the immunoSEQ multiplex PCR assay. For the multiplex PCR, a mixture combining 60 forward primers for TCR Vbeta segments and 13 reverse primers for TCR Jbeta segments was used. TCRdb re-hosts the immuneACCESS table, in-frame sequences only. Its copies lack some clones; in the studies checked, an unresolved V gene accounts for under half of them, and the cause for the rest is not known. A total of 35,000 to 45,000 clones appear in this sample, 90% to 95% of them only once. Together, the top ten hold approximately 2.4% of the sample. Sequenced material: PBMCs. The receptors shown here come from a woman aged 18-35 years in good health and CMV-seronegative.

The gene calls are TRBV27 and TRBJ1-2; maybe TRBD1 (5 bases). Trimming stripped 3 bases from V and 0 bases from J, with 14 bases between. The CDR3 is 16 amino acids. The germline CDR1 and CDR2 sequences are MNHEY and SMNVEV (reference sequence). In DNA form, the CDR3 reads TGTGCCAGCAGTTTTTCCGGGGGGAGGGCTAACTATGGCTACACCTTC. Its protein product is CASSFSGGRANYGYTF.

V usage is TRBV7-9 and J usage is TRBJ1-3, with 8 bases matching TRBD1. With V trimmed by 5 bases and J by 0 bases, 6 bases remained unmatched. The CDR3 is 16 residues long. The germline gives CDR1 SEHNR, CDR2 FQNEAQ (reference sequence). CDR3 loop: CASSRTGPTSGNTIYF. The CDR3 nucleotides read TGTGCCAGCAGCCGGACAGGGCCAACCTCTGGAAACACCATATATTTT.

The chain couples TRBV30 to TRBJ2-1; 7 bases line up with TRBD1. Germline CDR1 and CDR2: GTSNPN and SVGIG (reference sequence). The CDR3 sequence is 14 residues long. J was trimmed by 4 bases and V by 5 bases; bases with no gene match: 8. The CDR3 nucleotides read TGTGCCTGGGGAACGGGACAGATATACAATGAGCAGTTCTTC. This gives the protein CAWGTGQIYNEQFF. The full variable domain, with the rest looked up from reference TRBV30 and TRBJ2-1, is SQTIHQWPATLVQPVGSPLSLECTVEGTSNPNLYWYRQAAGRGLQLLFYSVGIGQISSEVPQNLSASRPQDRQFILSSKKLLLSDSGFYLCAWGTGQIYNEQFFGPGTRLTVL.

The rearrangement joins TRBV30 to TRBJ2-2; D is ambiguous. The CDR3 has 12 residues. Germline V CDR1 and CDR2: GTSNPN, SVGIG (reference sequence). Trimming pared 1 base from V and 8 bases from J, leaving 8 bases between. This CDR3 reads CAWSEESGELFF. In DNA, the CDR3 is TGTGCCTGGAGTGAGGAGTCAGGGGAGCTGTTTTTT.

The J gene is TRBJ1-3, the V gene TRBV5-1; 10 nucleotides align to TRBD1. J was trimmed by 0 bases and V by 7 bases; bases with no gene match: 10. The CDR3 is 17 amino acids. Germline loops: CDR1 SGHRS, CDR2 YFSETQ. The CDR3, as DNA: TGCGCCAGCTCCTTCGCCGGGACAGGGGACTCTGGAAACACCATATATTTT. Translated: CASSFAGTGDSGNTIYF.

This rearrangement joins TRBV9 to TRBJ1-2; 9 bases match TRBD1. This CDR3 has 15 residues. The V gene's germline CDR1 is SGDLS and CDR2 YYNGEE. Trimming cost V 4 bases and J 8 bases; bases outside gene matches: 12. CDR3 loop: CASSSGQGRSEGYTF. Written as DNA, the CDR3 is TGTGCCAGCAGCTCAGGACAGGGGAGATCAGAAGGCTACACCTTC.

Concerning this clone: One end of the junction varies from germline; a read error may be responsible. The chain recombines TRBV7-9 with TRBJ2-3; no clear D. The CDR3 is 12 amino acids. Germline loops: CDR1 SEHNR, CDR2 FQNEAQ (reference sequence). The CDR3 DNA follows: TGTTCCAGCAGCTCCTACACAGATACGCAGTATTTT. This sequence encodes CSSSSYTDTQYF.

The chain uses TRBV6-5 and TRBJ1-6, with 7 bases aligning to TRBD1. The V gene end was trimmed by 2 bases and the J gene end by 6 bases; junction bases not matched to a gene: 1. This CDR3 region has 14 residues. Looked up from germline, CDR1 is MNHEY and CDR2 is SVGAGI. CDR3 nucleotides: TGTGCCAGCAGTTACACAGGGGTTAATTCACCCCTCCACTTT. Protein sequence: CASSYTGVNSPLHF.

The chain is built from TRBV6-5 and TRBJ2-1; maybe TRBD1 (5 bases). V lost 4 bases and J 6 bases, leaving 10 bases between the germline ends. Germline V gene lookup returns CDR1 MNHEY and CDR2 SVGAGI. The CDR3 runs to 13 residues. The CDR3 region has the DNA TGTGCCAGCAGTTTCAGGGATTCCAATGAGCAGTTCTTC. Its translation is CASSFRDSNEQFF.

The chain recombines TRBV11-3 with TRBJ2-2; 7 nucleotides match TRBD1. In germline, CDR1 is SGHNT, CDR2 YENEEA. The CDR3 is 15 amino acids. V dropped 5 bases and J dropped 4; count of bases not matched to a gene: 7. The CDR3 bases are TGTGCCAGCAGCCAAACAGGGGTAATCACCGGGGAGCTGTTTTTT. It is translated as CASSQTGVITGELFF. The full variable domain, in which reference TRBV11-3 and TRBJ2-2 provide the parts outside the CDR3, is EAGVVQSPRYKIIEKKQPVAFWCNPISGHNTLYWYLQNLGQGPELLIRYENEEAVDDSQLPKDRFSAERLKGVDSTLKIQPAELGDSAVYLCASSQTGVITGELFFGEGSRLTVL.

The CDR3 region is CASSQAGTDSYEQYF. The CDR3 DNA reads TGTGCCAGCAGCCAAGCTGGGACAGATTCCTACGAGCAGTACTTC. The J gene is TRBJ2-7, the V gene TRBV4-2; 7 positions match TRBD1. The germline V gene encodes CDR1 LGHNA and CDR2 YNFKEQ. The CDR3 covers 15 residues. V lost 1 base, J lost 1 base, and 4 bases stayed unmatched.

This clone was seen only once. This chain joins TRBV5-1 and TRBJ2-5; TRBD1 is a possible D gene (6 bases). The V end lost 4 bases, the J end lost 5 bases, and 18 bases lay between the germline ends. Looked up from germline, CDR1 is SGHRS and CDR2 is YFSETQ. The CDR3 loop spans 15 amino acids. The DNA of the CDR3 is TGCGCCAGCAGCCCCCAACCAGGGGATGAGGAGACCCAGTACTTC. This translates into CASSPQPGDEETQYF.

This chain connects TRBV29-1 to TRBJ2-7; D possibly corresponds to TRBD2 (5 bases). The V and J ends lost 4 bases and 2 bases respectively, with 12 bases between them. Germline V CDR1 and CDR2: SQVTM, ANQGSEA. The CDR3 consists of 13 residues. This chain's CDR3 is CSVGVTSTYEQYF. In nucleotides, the CDR3 is TGCAGCGTTGGGGTCACTAGTACCTACGAGCAGTACTTC.

V and J are TRBV10-1 and TRBJ2-7; 8 bases fit TRBD1. This CDR3 is built from 18 residues. Germline loops: CDR1 WNHNN, CDR2 SYGVQD (reference sequence). With V trimmed by 8 bases and J by 4 bases, 22 bases remained unmatched. CDR3 DNA: TGCGCCAGCCGCCCACATAAAGTACAGGGGGGCGGCAGTTACGAGCAGTACTTC. This sequence encodes CASRPHKVQGGGSYEQYF.

The J gene is TRBJ2-5, the V gene TRBV5-6; D is unclear. The V end was cut by 1 base, the J end by 8 bases, with 12 bases between. The CDR3 contains 13 residues. Germline V gives CDR1 SGHDT, CDR2 YYEEEE. The DNA for the CDR3 is TGTGCCAGCAGCTTGACCCGACGCGGTACCCAGTACTTC. Translated: CASSLTRRGTQYF.

J is TRBJ2-7 and V is TRBV6-1; 7 bases fit TRBD2. The junction had 4 bases not matched to a gene; V was cut back by 7 bases and J by 4 bases. CDR1 MNHNS and CDR2 SASEGT come from the germline V gene. The CDR3 loop spans 12 amino acids. CDR3 nucleotide sequence: TGTGCCAGCATAGGCGGGAGTTACGAGCAGTACTTC. Translated, it gives CASIGGSYEQYF.

V and J are TRBV10-1 and TRBJ2-1, with a possible D match to TRBD1 (5 bases). There are 16 residues in the CDR3. Looked up from germline, CDR1 is WNHNN and CDR2 is SYGVQD (reference sequence). V dropped 3 bases and J dropped 2 bases, with 14 bases sitting between them. CDR3 residues: CASSDQGKTTYNEQFF. DNA of the CDR3: TGCGCCAGCAGTGACCAGGGAAAAACTACCTACAATGAGCAGTTCTTC.

V is TRBV14 and J is TRBJ2-1; 12 bases are shared with TRBD2. Germline loops: CDR1 SGHDN, CDR2 FVKESK. The CDR3 is 14 amino acids. Germline trimming cut 3 bases from V and 9 bases from J; bases unmatched to any gene: 3. The CDR3 protein is CASSQLAGGGEQFF. CDR3 nucleotide sequence: TGTGCCAGCAGCCAGCTAGCGGGAGGGGGTGAGCAGTTCTTC. Looking up the rest from reference TRBV14 and TRBJ2-1 gives the full variable domain: EAGVTQFPSHSVIEKGQTVTLRCDPISGHDNLYWYRRVMGKEIKFLLHFVKESKQDESGMPNNRFLAERTGGTYSTLKVQPAELEDSGVYFCASSQLAGGGEQFFGPGTRLTVL.

The J gene is TRBJ2-7, the V gene TRBV4-1; the D is unclear. Germline CDR1 reads MGHRA; CDR2 reads YSYEKL. Trimming took 0 bases from V and 1 from J, leaving 16 bases between them. The CDR3 loop spans 17 amino acids. The CDR3 DNA reads TGCGCCAGCAGCCAAGATCCCAGCAGGCAGCCTTCCTACGAGCAGTACTTC. Translated, it gives CASSQDPSRQPSYEQYF.

This clone was observed a single time. The chain combines TRBV28 with TRBJ1-1; D uncertain. Trimming stripped 3 bases from V and 1 base from J, with 9 bases between. The CDR3 has 14 residues. Germline CDR1 and CDR2: MDHEN and SYDVKM. The CDR3 DNA reads as TGTGCCAGCAGTTTTCGAGCCTCGAACACTGAAGCTTTCTTT. This codes for CASSFRASNTEAFF.

In its sample, this clone was seen once. The chain combines TRBV5-1 with TRBJ1-2; 10 bases line up with TRBD1. V lost 0 bases, J lost 8 bases, and 4 bases stayed unmatched. Germline lookup yields CDR1 SGHRS and CDR2 YFSETQ. The CDR3 runs to 14 residues. The CDR3 here is CASSLEGQGGGYTF. In DNA, the CDR3 is TGCGCCAGCAGCTTGGAAGGACAGGGGGGAGGCTACACCTTC.

V and J are TRBV7-2 and TRBJ1-1, with D tentatively TRBD1 (6 bases). V lost 3 bases to trimming and J lost 7 bases, with 9 bases between them. The CDR3 sequence is 12 residues long. In germline, CDR1 is SGHTA, CDR2 FQGNSA. The CDR3 sequence: CASSFATGEAFF. For the CDR3, the DNA is TGTGCCAGCAGCTTCGCGACAGGTGAAGCTTTCTTT.

The V call is TRBV29-1, the J call TRBJ2-7; 10 bases fit TRBD1. Germline V CDR1 and CDR2: SQVTM, ANQGSEA. The CDR3 spans 14 residues. The V gene end was trimmed by 2 bases and the J gene end by 6 bases; junction bases not matched to a gene: 7. The CDR3 here is CSVEIGQGVGEQYF. For the CDR3, the DNA is TGCAGCGTTGAAATCGGACAGGGGGTGGGCGAGCAGTACTTC.

The CDR3 protein is CASSPAAGENQETQYF. CDR3 in DNA: TGTGCCAGCAGCCCAGCGGCAGGGGAGAACCAAGAGACCCAGTACTTC. The chain uses TRBV27 and TRBJ2-5; TRBD1 is a possible D gene (6 bases). Germline CDR1 reads MNHEY; CDR2 reads SMNVEV (reference sequence). Between the trimmed V and J ends, which lost 6 bases and 0 bases, there was a span of 17 bases. This CDR3 contains 16 residues.

Comment on this clone: The junction departs from germline at one end; a sequencing error may be responsible. This chain uses TRBV7-7 with TRBJ2-1; 8 bases match TRBD1. This CDR3 region has 15 residues. From germline, CDR1 is SSHAT and CDR2 FNYEAQ (reference sequence). CDR3 in amino acids: CASSLRQGNNNEQFF. The CDR3 DNA is TGTGCTAGCAGTCTTCGACAGGGGAATAACAATGAGCAGTTCTTC.

The J gene is TRBJ2-3, the V gene TRBV4-3, with D maybe TRBD2 (6 bases). Germline V gives CDR1 LGHNA, CDR2 YSLEER. This CDR3 has 15 residues. Trimming took off 1 base at V and 0 bases at J, with 8 bases between the two ends. The CDR3 DNA reads as TGCGCCAGCAGCCAAGCGGGAGCCAGCACAGATACGCAGTATTTT. Protein sequence: CASSQAGASTDTQYF.

The V call is TRBV7-3, the J call TRBJ1-5, with 7 bases fitting TRBD1. V shed 1 base, J shed 1 base, and the junction held 1 base outside the gene matches. Germline assignment: CDR1 SGHTA and CDR2 FQGTGA. The CDR3 is 15 residues long. The chain's CDR3 is CASSLNRGSNQPQHF. CDR3 coding DNA: TGTGCCAGCAGCTTAAACAGGGGAAGCAATCAGCCCCAGCATTTT.